Listed below are T cell receptor beta chains from one sample, sequenced in a study of cytotoxic CD8 clonotypes in ibrutinib-treated CLL. Repertoires were generated with immunoSEQ multiplex PCR, while TCRdb's copy carries only in-frame clones and drops some. The table includes just over 200,000 clones, roughly three quarters detected once. The source was PBMCs, collected after 12 months of ibrutinib treatment. The receptors come from a human donor with chronic lymphocytic leukemia. Both conserved end residues are part of each CDR3. The D gene is left open where the match is weak. Size is omitted from some rows. Given values are once, few, many or a class for expanded clones.

size: NA; D: TRBD1; V: TRBV7-7; J: TRBJ1-4; DNA: TGTGCCAGCAGCCCCGGACAGGGTGGGGAGAATGAAAAACTGTTTTTT; CDR3: CASSPGQGGENEKLFF
size: NA; D: NA; V: TRBV14; J: TRBJ1-1; DNA: TGTGCCAGCAGCCATAGCAGGGTTGCGGACACTGAAGCTTTCTTT; CDR3: CASSHSRVADTEAFF
size: NA; D: TRBD2; V: TRBV7-2; J: TRBJ2-3; DNA: TGTGCCAGCAGCTTATCGGCGGGAGGGGGAAAGTATTTT; CDR3: CASSLSAGGGKYF
size: NA; D: NA; V: TRBV5-1; J: TRBJ2-3; DNA: TGCGCCAGCAGCTTGGGAGGGCGGCCAGGACGATCCACCAATACGCAGTATTTT; CDR3: CASSLGGRPGRSTNTQYF
size: once; D: NA; V: TRBV2; J: TRBJ2-1; DNA: TGTGCCAGCAGTGAAGAACAGGACTACAATGAGCAGTTCTTC; CDR3: CASSEEQDYNEQFF
size: NA; D: NA; V: TRBV29-1; J: TRBJ2-2; DNA: TGCAGCGTTGTATTGGCCACCGGGGAGCTGTTTTTT; CDR3: CSVVLATGELFF
size: few; D: TRBD1; V: TRBV5-4; J: TRBJ2-5; DNA: TGTGCCAGCAGCTTACAGGGGGCGCCCAGAGAGACCCAGTACTTC; CDR3: CASSLQGAPRETQYF
size: NA; D: NA; V: TRBV28; J: TRBJ2-7; DNA: TGTGCCAGCAGTTTAGTTGGGAGCCAGCGAGAGCAGTACTTC; CDR3: CASSLVGSQREQYF
size: NA; D: NA; V: TRBV13; J: TRBJ2-3; DNA: TGTGCCAGCAGCTTTCGCCAGGGGTTGTATTCTGAGGATACGCAGTATTTT; CDR3: CASSFRQGLYSEDTQYF
size: NA; D: NA; V: TRBV28; J: TRBJ1-1; DNA: TGTGCCAGCAGTCCTACGACAGCGAACACTGAAGCTTTCTTT; CDR3: CASSPTTANTEAFF
size: NA; D: NA; V: TRBV27; J: TRBJ1-2; DNA: TGTGCCAGCAGTTTAGACGAGGGGGGTCCTGGCTATGGCTACACCTTC; CDR3: CASSLDEGGPGYGYTF
size: NA; D: TRBD1; V: TRBV6-6; J: TRBJ1-2; DNA: TGTGCCAGCATCCAAGGGACAGGGAACTATGGCTACACCTTC; CDR3: CASIQGTGNYGYTF
size: few; D: NA; V: TRBV10-2; J: TRBJ1-3; DNA: TGCGCCAGCAGGGCCCACGGAAACACCATATATTTT; CDR3: CASRAHGNTIYF